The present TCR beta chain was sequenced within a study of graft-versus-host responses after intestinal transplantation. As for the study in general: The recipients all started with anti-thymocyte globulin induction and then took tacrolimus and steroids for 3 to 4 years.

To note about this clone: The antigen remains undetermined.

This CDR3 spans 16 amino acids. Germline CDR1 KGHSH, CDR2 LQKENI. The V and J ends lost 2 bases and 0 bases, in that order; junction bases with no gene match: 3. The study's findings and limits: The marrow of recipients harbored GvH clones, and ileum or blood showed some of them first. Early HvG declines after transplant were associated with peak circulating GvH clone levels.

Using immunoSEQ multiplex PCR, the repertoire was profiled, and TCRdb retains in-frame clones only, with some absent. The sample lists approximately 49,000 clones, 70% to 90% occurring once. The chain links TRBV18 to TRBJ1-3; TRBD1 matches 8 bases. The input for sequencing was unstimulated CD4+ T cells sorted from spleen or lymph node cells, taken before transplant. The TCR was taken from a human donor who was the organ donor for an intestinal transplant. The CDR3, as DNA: TGTGCCAGCTCACCAGGACAGGGTTACTCTGGAAACACCATATATTTT. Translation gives CASSPGQGYSGNTIYF.